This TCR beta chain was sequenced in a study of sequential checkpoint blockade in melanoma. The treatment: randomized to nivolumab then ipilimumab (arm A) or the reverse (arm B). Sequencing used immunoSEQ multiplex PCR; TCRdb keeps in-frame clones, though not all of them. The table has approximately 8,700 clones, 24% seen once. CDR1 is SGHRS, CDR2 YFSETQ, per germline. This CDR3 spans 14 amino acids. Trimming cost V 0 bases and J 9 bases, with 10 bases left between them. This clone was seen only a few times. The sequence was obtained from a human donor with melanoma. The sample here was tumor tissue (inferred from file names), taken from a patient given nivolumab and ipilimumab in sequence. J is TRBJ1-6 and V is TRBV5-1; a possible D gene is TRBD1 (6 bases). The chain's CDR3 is CASSLEPGVSPLHF. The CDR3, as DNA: TGCGCCAGCAGCTTGGAACCAGGGGTTTCACCCCTCCACTTT.